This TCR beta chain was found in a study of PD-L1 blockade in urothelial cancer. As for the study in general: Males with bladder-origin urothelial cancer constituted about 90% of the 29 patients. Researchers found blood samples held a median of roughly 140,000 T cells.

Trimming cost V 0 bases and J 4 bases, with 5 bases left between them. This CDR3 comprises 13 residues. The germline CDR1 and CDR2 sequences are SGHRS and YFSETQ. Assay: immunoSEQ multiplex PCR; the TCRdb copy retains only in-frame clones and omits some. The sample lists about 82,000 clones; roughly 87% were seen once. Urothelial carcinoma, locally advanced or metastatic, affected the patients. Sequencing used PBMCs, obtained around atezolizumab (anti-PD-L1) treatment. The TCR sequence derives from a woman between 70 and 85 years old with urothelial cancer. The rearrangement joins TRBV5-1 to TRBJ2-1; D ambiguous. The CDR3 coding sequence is TGCGCCAGCAGCTTGGGACATTACAATGAGCAGTTCTTC. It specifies CASSLGHYNEQFF.